The 11 T cell receptor beta chains reported below all come from one sample, sequenced in a study of cytomegalovirus exposure and HLA in healthy donors. Amplification used 60 Vbeta primers and 13 Jbeta primers. Only in-frame clones appear in the TCRdb table, and some are missing; sequencing was by immunoSEQ multiplex PCR. The sample shows under 150,000 clones, over 65% of them seen only once. Sequencing was done on a sample of PBMCs. These receptors were taken from a woman aged 40-49 years in good health and CMV-seropositive.

The genes are TRBV7-8 and TRBJ1-2; 10 bases map to TRBD1. J gave up 5 bases and V 5 bases, and 11 bases lay outside the gene matches. Germline CDR1 reads SGHVS; CDR2 reads FQNEAQ. This CDR3 has 16 residues. Here the CDR3 DNA reads TGTGCCAGCAGCCTGCAGGGGACAGGGGTCCCTTATGGCTACACCTTC. This codes for CASSLQGTGVPYGYTF.

V usage is TRBV6-6 and J usage is TRBJ2-1; 7 positions agree with TRBD1. Trimming at V came to 0 bases and at J to 7 bases, leaving 6 bases not matched to a gene. The CDR3 loop spans 15 amino acids. CDR1 and CDR2 (germline): MNHNY, SVGAGI (reference sequence). The CDR3 here is CASSYSQGRGNEQFF. The CDR3 DNA sequence: TGTGCCAGCAGTTACTCCCAGGGCAGGGGGAATGAGCAGTTCTTC.

This rearrangement joins TRBV4-2 to TRBJ1-4; perhaps TRBD1 as D (6 bases). CDR1 LGHNA and CDR2 YNFKEQ come from the germline V gene. There are 14 residues in the CDR3. V was clipped by 1 base and J by 6 bases, with 9 bases between them. As DNA, the CDR3 is TGTGCCAGCAGCCAAGCAGGGGCCGATGAAAAACTGTTTTTT. Translated: CASSQAGADEKLFF.

The CDR3 reads CASSRDRGTGELFF. Written as DNA, the CDR3 is TGTGCCAGCAGCCGGGACAGGGGAACCGGGGAGCTGTTTTTT. The J gene is TRBJ2-2, the V gene TRBV7-2, with 10 bases that match TRBD1. In germline, CDR1 is SGHTA, CDR2 FQGNSA. V dropped 5 bases and J dropped 5; count of bases not matched to a gene: 2. The CDR3 spans 14 residues.

V gene TRBV19 combines with J gene TRBJ1-4; 8 positions match TRBD1. CDR1 LNHDA and CDR2 SQIVND come from the germline V gene (reference sequence). This CDR3 has 17 residues. V lost 6 bases, J lost 3 bases, and 12 bases stayed unmatched. CDR3 nucleotides: TGTGCCAGTAGACTTAACAGGGGGAAAGCAGCTAATGAAAAACTGTTTTTT. It translates to CASRLNRGKAANEKLFF.

The chain uses TRBV5-6 and TRBJ1-2; D is uncertain. The CDR3 spans 15 residues. The V gene lost 1 base and the J gene lost 0 bases, with 10 bases spanning the gap. CDR1 SGHDT and CDR2 YYEEEE come from the germline V gene. This CDR3 reads CASSLRGSTNYGYTF. The CDR3 DNA reads TGTGCCAGCAGCTTGCGCGGCAGTACTAACTATGGCTACACCTTC. Drawing the rest from reference TRBV5-6 and TRBJ1-2, the complete variable domain is DAGVTQSPTHLIKTRGQQVTLRCSPKSGHDTVSWYQQALGQGPQFIFQYYEEEERQRGNFPDRFSGHQFPNYSSELNVNALLLGDSALYLCASSLRGSTNYGYTFGSGTRLTVV.

The CDR3 here is CASSPTGIGIYEQYF. The DNA for the CDR3 is TGTGCCAGCTCACCGACAGGGATCGGAATCTACGAGCAGTACTTC. The chain joins TRBV18 to TRBJ2-7, with 7 bases aligning to TRBD1. Germline assignment: CDR1 KGHSH and CDR2 LQKENI. Trimming at V came to 3 bases and at J to 3 bases, leaving 8 bases not matched to a gene. The CDR3 consists of 15 residues.

The chain is built from TRBV4-3 and TRBJ1-1, with TRBD1 matching over 7 bases. The CDR3 length is 17 residues. Germline assignment: CDR1 LGHNA and CDR2 YSLEER. Losses at the gene ends were 0 bases for V and 0 bases for J; bases not matched to a gene: 7. Here the CDR3 DNA reads TGCGCCAGCAGCCAAGATGCACAGGGGATCATGAACACTGAAGCTTTCTTT. Translation gives CASSQDAQGIMNTEAFF.

The rearrangement uses TRBV5-1 and TRBJ1-1; weak D call: TRBD1 (6 bases). V was shortened by 2 bases and J by 4 bases, with 12 bases between the two germline ends. This CDR3 has 14 residues. CDR1 is SGHRS and CDR2 is YFSETQ in the germline V gene. Here the CDR3 reads CASSFRARGTEAFF. The CDR3 DNA reads as TGCGCCAGCAGCTTCAGGGCCAGGGGCACTGAAGCTTTCTTT.

The rearrangement joins TRBV5-1 to TRBJ1-2; 7 bases are a match to TRBD1. The CDR3 covers 14 residues. CDR1 is SGHRS, CDR2 YFSETQ, per germline. V trimming: 0 bases; J trimming: 8 bases; junction bases outside the gene matches: 7. DNA for the CDR3: TGCGCCAGCAGCTTGGCGCAGGGGGATAGGGGCTACACCTTC. Residues: CASSLAQGDRGYTF.

This chain joins TRBV2 and TRBJ1-5; perhaps TRBD1 as D (6 bases). Germline CDR1 reads SNHLY; CDR2 reads FYNNEI. CDR3 length: 14 residues. V lost 5 bases and J 6 bases, leaving 14 bases between the germline ends. The CDR3 loop reads CASSKEQGIQPQHF. The DNA for the CDR3 is TGTGCCAGCAGTAAGGAACAGGGAATTCAGCCCCAGCATTTT.